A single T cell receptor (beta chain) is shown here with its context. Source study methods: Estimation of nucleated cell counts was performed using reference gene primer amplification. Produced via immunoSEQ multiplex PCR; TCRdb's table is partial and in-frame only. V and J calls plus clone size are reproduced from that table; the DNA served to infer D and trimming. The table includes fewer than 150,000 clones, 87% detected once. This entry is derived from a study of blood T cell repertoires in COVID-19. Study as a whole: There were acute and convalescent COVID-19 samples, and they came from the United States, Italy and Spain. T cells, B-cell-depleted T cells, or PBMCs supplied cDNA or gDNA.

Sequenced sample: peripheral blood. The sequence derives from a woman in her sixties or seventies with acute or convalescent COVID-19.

The CDR3 loop is CASSWGRTDGYTF. CDR3 DNA sequence: TGTGCCAGCAGCTGGGGACGGACAGATGGCTACACCTTC. V usage is TRBV7-2 and J usage is TRBJ1-2; D is perhaps TRBD1 (6 bases). Germline V gene lookup returns CDR1 SGHTA and CDR2 FQGNSA. V lost 4 bases and J lost 6, with 12 bases in between. The CDR3 has 13 residues. The full variable domain, with the rest looked up from reference TRBV7-2 and TRBJ1-2, is GAGVSQSPSNKVTEKGKDVELRCDPISGHTALYWYRQSLGQGLEFLIYFQGNSAPDKSGLPSDRFSAERTGGSVSTLTIQRTQQEDSAVYLCASSWGRTDGYTFGSGTRLTVV.